The next 27 T cell receptor beta chains were all read from a single sample in a study of cytomegalovirus exposure and HLA in healthy donors (dated by TCRdb to 2016 to 2017). The library relied on the immunoSEQ multiplex PCR assay. For the multiplex PCR, a mixture combining 60 forward primers for TCR Vbeta segments and 13 reverse primers for TCR Jbeta segments was used. The table comes from immuneACCESS by way of TCRdb, which keeps in-frame sequences with V and J called. Part of the clones is missing from these tables; in studies checked, under half for an unresolved V gene and the rest for unknown reasons. This sample has some 140,000 clones in its table, and just under 80% of those were observed once. The ten largest account for 4.5% to 5% of the sample. The sample comprised PBMCs. These receptors were collected from a man younger than 45 in good health.

The chain combines TRBV4-2 with TRBJ2-3; D gene unclear. V lost 1 base, J lost 4 bases, and 15 bases lay in between. CDR3 length: 16 residues. The germline V gene has CDR1 LGHNA and CDR2 YNFKEQ. The CDR3 loop is CASSQGVREAADTQYF. CDR3 nucleotides: TGTGCCAGCAGCCAAGGGGTCCGAGAGGCGGCAGATACGCAGTATTTT.

This chain uses TRBV28 with TRBJ1-5; 9 nucleotides align to TRBD1. The CDR3 contains 16 residues. CDR1 and CDR2 from the germline V gene are MDHEN and SYDVKM. J was trimmed by 7 bases and V by 6 bases; bases with no gene match: 13. The CDR3, as DNA: TGTGCCAGCAGCATTGGCGGCGGGACAGGGCGGCAGCCCCAGCATTTT. Residues: CASSIGGGTGRQPQHF.

This chain links TRBV18 with TRBJ1-2, with a tentative D call TRBD1 (5 bases). Per germline, CDR1 KGHSH and CDR2 LQKENI. The CDR3 has 16 amino acids. The ends were cut back, 3 bases at V and 0 bases at J, with 14 bases in the middle. The CDR3 DNA sequence: TGTGCCAGCTCACCGGGGGGTTCAGGAGCTAACTATGGCTACACCTTC. Translating it yields CASSPGGSGANYGYTF. The complete variable domain, with remaining parts taken from reference TRBV18 and TRBJ1-2, reads NAGVMQNPRHLVRRRGQEARLRCSPMKGHSHVYWYRQLPEEGLKFMVYLQKENIIDESGMPKERFSAEFPKEGPSILRIQQVVRGDSAAYFCASSPGGSGANYGYTFGSGTRLTVV.

CDR3 sequence reads: CPLRSWFLGYGYTF. The CDR3 nucleotides read TGTCCGTTGAGGAGTTGGTTTTTAGGTTATGGCTACACCTTC. The gene calls are TRBV27 and TRBJ1-2, with D uncertain. In germline, CDR1 is MNHEY, CDR2 SMNVEV (reference sequence). CDR3 length: 14 residues.

V usage is TRBV5-8 and J usage is TRBJ2-7; 8 bases match TRBD1. The CDR3 consists of 14 residues. V lost 3 bases and J lost 3; bases outside the gene matches: 5. The germline V gene has CDR1 SGHTS and CDR2 YDEGEE. CDR3 sequence (DNA): TGTGCCAGCAGCTGGACAGGGCCTTTCTACGAGCAGTACTTC. Translated, it gives CASSWTGPFYEQYF.

A word on this clone: One base separates it from a far larger clone, so it is likely a read error. The chain uses TRBV6-1 and TRBJ2-3, with D possibly matching TRBD2 (6 bases). CDR1 is MNHNS, CDR2 SASEGT, per germline. The CDR3 covers 14 residues. The CDR3 region is CACSAGNGGDTQYF. The CDR3 bases are TGTGCCTGCAGCGCCGGTAACGGGGGAGATACGCAGTATTTT.

The genes are TRBV6-5 and TRBJ1-4, with D unresolved. V was trimmed by 6 bases and J by 8 bases, leaving 19 bases between them. Germline V lookup: CDR1 MNHEY, CDR2 SVGAGI. The CDR3 has 15 amino acids. The chain's CDR3 is CASSRVRQREEKLFF. In nucleotides, the CDR3 is TGTGCCAGCAGCCGAGTCAGACAAAGAGAGGAAAAACTGTTTTTT.

This clone was counted only a few times. The chain couples TRBV18 to TRBJ2-1, with TRBD1 matching 8 bases. This CDR3 has 14 residues. The J segment lost 8 bases and the V segment lost 1 base, leaving 4 bases of the junction unmatched. The germline CDR1 and CDR2 sequences are KGHSH and LQKENI. The CDR3 DNA reads TGTGCCAGCTCACCACGGGACAGGATGTATGAGCAGTTCTTC. Residues: CASSPRDRMYEQFF.

The J gene is TRBJ2-2, the V gene TRBV28; D is perhaps TRBD2 (6 bases). From germline, CDR1 is MDHEN and CDR2 SYDVKM. The CDR3 spans 15 residues. V was pared by 5 bases and J by 4 bases, with 14 bases between. The CDR3 bases are TGTGCCAGCAGTCGATTAGGCGGGGTCACCGGGGAGCTGTTTTTT. Translated: CASSRLGGVTGELFF.

The chain is built from TRBV6-6 and TRBJ1-3; 8 bases map to TRBD1. The V and J ends lost 6 bases and 4 bases, in that order; junction bases with no gene match: 11. This CDR3 spans 16 amino acids. CDR1 is MNHNY, CDR2 SVGAGI, per germline (reference sequence). The CDR3 protein is CASSPGSRGRGNTIYF. The CDR3 DNA is TGTGCCAGCAGCCCCGGGAGCAGGGGGCGAGGAAACACCATATATTTT.

This clone was observed a few times. The rearrangement uses TRBV7-3 and TRBJ2-1; possibly TRBD2 for D (7 bases). V shed 5 bases and J shed 3 bases, with 20 bases lying between them. Looked up from germline, CDR1 is SGHTA and CDR2 is FQGTGA. The CDR3 covers 17 residues. The CDR3 is CASSPGASGVGYNEQFF. In DNA form, the CDR3 reads TGTGCCAGCAGCCCAGGGGCTAGCGGAGTGGGCTACAATGAGCAGTTCTTC.

The table lists this clone with a few counts. The chain combines TRBV19 with TRBJ2-4; 12 positions match TRBD2. After removal of 1 base from V and 9 bases from J, the junction contained 10 bases not matched to a gene. Germline assignment: CDR1 LNHDA and CDR2 SQIVND (reference sequence). The CDR3 totals 17 residues. DNA for the CDR3: TGTGCCAGTAGTATAGCGCTAGCGGGAGGGATTTGGGGCATTCAGTACTTC. This translates into CASSIALAGGIWGIQYF. Using reference TRBV19 and TRBJ2-4 for the parts outside the CDR3, the full variable domain is DGGITQSPKYLFRKEGQNVTLSCEQNLNHDAMYWYRQDPGQGLRLIYYSQIVNDFQKGDIAEGYSVSREKKESFPLTVTSAQKNPTAFYLCASSIALAGGIWGIQYFGAGTRLSVL.

The V gene is TRBV6-6, the J gene TRBJ2-7; 9 bases line up with TRBD1. Germline V gene lookup returns CDR1 MNHNY and CDR2 SVGAGI (reference sequence). Trimming took 4 bases from V and 3 from J; bases not matched to a gene: 4. The length of the CDR3 is 14 residues. The DNA of the CDR3 is TGTGCCAGCAGTTCCGGGACAGGGAACTACGAGCAGTACTTC. Protein product: CASSSGTGNYEQYF.

V gene TRBV30 combines with J gene TRBJ1-5, with 8 bases lining up with TRBD1. Per germline, CDR1 GTSNPN and CDR2 SVGIG (reference sequence). The CDR3 contains 14 residues. The J segment lost 3 bases and the V segment lost 4 bases, leaving 5 bases of the junction unmatched. CDR3 DNA sequence: TGTGCCTGGAACAGGGGGGGGATCAATCAGCCCCAGCATTTT. Translating it yields CAWNRGGINQPQHF. The full variable domain, with the rest looked up from reference TRBV30 and TRBJ1-5, is SQTIHQWPATLVQPVGSPLSLECTVEGTSNPNLYWYRQAAGRGLQLLFYSVGIGQISSEVPQNLSASRPQDRQFILSSKKLLLSDSGFYLCAWNRGGINQPQHFGDGTRLSIL.

Only one count was recorded for this clone. This rearrangement joins TRBV7-9 to TRBJ1-2, with 7 positions matching TRBD1. CDR1 SEHNR and CDR2 FQNEAQ come from the germline V gene (reference sequence). With V trimmed by 3 bases and J by 8 bases, 6 bases remained unmatched. This CDR3 region has 13 residues. The CDR3 region is CASSFGGGKGYTF. The CDR3 nucleotides are TGTGCCAGCAGCTTTGGAGGGGGCAAAGGCTACACCTTC. Looking up the rest from reference TRBV7-9 and TRBJ1-2 gives the full variable domain: DTGVSQNPRHKITKRGQNVTFRCDPISEHNRLYWYRQTLGQGPEFLTYFQNEAQLEKSRLLSDRFSAERPKGSFSTLEIQRTEQGDSAMYLCASSFGGGKGYTFGSGTRLTVV.

J is TRBJ2-7 and V is TRBV9; D is perhaps TRBD2 (5 bases). Germline-derived CDR1 and CDR2 are SGDLS and YYNGEE. The CDR3 contains 15 residues. Trimming stripped 4 bases from V and 2 bases from J, with 16 bases between. In DNA, the CDR3 is TGTGCCAGCAGCTCTTTGGACTCTTCCCCCTACGAGCAGTACTTC. Translated, it gives CASSSLDSSPYEQYF.

This rearrangement joins TRBV19 to TRBJ1-2; 10 nucleotides match TRBD1. Germline assignment: CDR1 LNHDA and CDR2 SQIVND (reference sequence). The CDR3 runs to 15 residues. The V and J ends lost 4 bases and 5 bases, in that order; junction bases with no gene match: 7. The CDR3 sequence is CASSTGTGESYGYTF. The CDR3, as DNA: TGTGCCAGTAGTACCGGGACAGGGGAATCGTATGGCTACACCTTC.

V is TRBV5-1 and J is TRBJ2-2; tentative D call: TRBD2 (5 bases). Trimming stripped 9 bases from V and 0 bases from J, with 12 bases between. The CDR3 contains 14 residues. Germline CDR1 is SGHRS and CDR2 is YFSETQ. CDR3 bases: TGCGCCACAACGGCGGGTTCGAACACCGGGGAGCTGTTTTTT. Translating it yields CATTAGSNTGELFF.

Comments on this clone: Sequence at one end of the junction differs from germline and may be a read error. This sequence joins TRBV4-1 and TRBJ2-7; a weak D match, TRBD2 (5 bases). This CDR3 region has 15 residues. The V gene's germline CDR1 is MGHRA and CDR2 YSYEKL. CDR3 loop: CASSQAPGVSNEQYF. The CDR3 DNA is TGCGCCAGCAGCCAAGCCCCCGGGGTCTCCAACGAGCAGTACTTC.

This clone was observed a handful of times. The chain has TRBV28 and TRBJ1-1; D call uncertain. This CDR3 region has 14 residues. Germline V lookup: CDR1 MDHEN, CDR2 SYDVKM. V was pared by 6 bases and J by 4 bases, with 15 bases between. The CDR3 region is CASRHWVGGTEAFF. DNA for the CDR3: TGTGCCAGCAGACATTGGGTGGGAGGCACTGAAGCTTTCTTT. Full variable domain (remainder filled in from reference TRBV28 and TRBJ1-1): DVKVTQSSRYLVKRTGEKVFLECVQDMDHENMFWYRQDPGLGLRLIYFSYDVKMKEKGDIPEGYSVSREKKERFSLILESASTNQTSMYLCASRHWVGGTEAFFGQGTRLTVV.

This chain connects TRBV28 to TRBJ1-5; D remains unclear. V lost 10 bases and J 0 bases, leaving 10 bases between the germline ends. The CDR3 has 13 residues. CDR1 and CDR2 (germline): MDHEN, SYDVKM. CDR3: CATTENSNQPQHF. The CDR3 coding sequence is TGTGCCACCACGGAGAATAGCAATCAGCCCCAGCATTTT.

The rearrangement joins TRBV15 to TRBJ2-2; no firm D call. V lost 0 bases and J lost 4, with 15 bases in between. Germline CDR1 reads LNHNV; CDR2 reads YYDKDF (reference sequence). There are 17 residues in the CDR3. CDR3 protein: CATSREVPNQVTGELFF. DNA for the CDR3: TGTGCCACCAGCAGAGAAGTTCCCAATCAGGTCACCGGGGAGCTGTTTTTT. Variable domain in full (rest from reference TRBV15 and TRBJ2-2): DAMVIQNPRYQVTQFGKPVTLSCSQTLNHNVMYWYQQKSSQAPKLLFHYYDKDFNNEADTPDNFQSRRPNTSFCFLDIRSPGLGDTAMYLCATSREVPNQVTGELFFGEGSRLTVL.

The chain links TRBV7-2 to TRBJ2-2; 9 positions agree with TRBD1. The CDR3 has 15 residues. The V segment lost 3 bases and the J segment 4 bases; nucleotides outside the gene matches: 3. Germline CDR1 and CDR2: SGHTA and FQGNSA. In DNA form, the CDR3 reads TGTGCCAGCAGCTTGGGGACAGGGACCACCGGGGAGCTGTTTTTT. Encoded protein: CASSLGTGTTGELFF.

This clone was seen a few times. The CDR3 loop is CASSGTGYGYTF. The CDR3 DNA follows: TGTGCCAGCAGCGGGACTGGCTATGGCTACACCTTC. The chain is built from TRBV27 and TRBJ1-2; D is possibly TRBD1 (5 bases). The length of the CDR3 is 12 residues. Germline-derived CDR1 and CDR2 are MNHEY and SMNVEV (reference sequence). V lost 6 bases and J lost 4, with 9 bases in between.

This chain uses TRBV6-4 with TRBJ2-1; no clear D. This CDR3 is built from 15 residues. Trimming cost V 3 bases and J 0 bases, with 9 bases left between them. The germline V gene encodes CDR1 MRHNA and CDR2 SNTAGT. DNA for the CDR3: TGTGCCAGCAGTGATTCCCTGAGCTCCTACAATGAGCAGTTCTTC. This encodes CASSDSLSSYNEQFF.

This chain's CDR3 is CASGEGGSYNEQFF. CDR3 nucleotides: TGTGCCAGTGGGGAGGGGGGCTCCTACAATGAGCAGTTCTTC. The rearrangement links TRBV19 to TRBJ2-1, with D perhaps matching TRBD2 (7 bases). CDR3 length: 14 amino acids. V was shortened by 8 bases and J by 0 bases, with 11 bases between the two germline ends. Germline CDR1 and CDR2: LNHDA and SQIVND (reference sequence).

This chain uses TRBV27 with TRBJ1-1; 9 bases line up with TRBD1. CDR1 and CDR2 (germline): MNHEY, SMNVEV (reference sequence). The J segment lost 8 bases and the V segment lost 0 bases, leaving 7 bases of the junction unmatched. The CDR3 covers 15 residues. The CDR3 DNA reads TGTGCCAGCAGTTTATCTACAGGGGGCAAAGCAGAAGCTTTCTTT. Protein product: CASSLSTGGKAEAFF.